Reported below is one T cell receptor (beta chain). Its antigen remains unidentified. It was with 60 Vbeta and 13 Jbeta primers that the PCR ran. The assay was immunoSEQ multiplex PCR, and TCRdb's table has in-frame clones only and misses some. The table records 110,000 to 150,000 clones, 65% to 80% of them present only once. The data were obtained in a study of cytomegalovirus exposure and HLA in healthy donors. General study findings and limits: In a later analysis, compared with equally common non-associated chains, HLA-associated beta chains were more expanded.

CDR3 length: 14 residues. Trimming left V 0 bases short and J 7 bases short, with 12 bases between. Germline V gene lookup returns CDR1 SGHRS and CDR2 YFSETQ. Though probably carrying unrecorded immune exposures, donors were nominally healthy at sampling. This rearrangement joins TRBV5-1 to TRBJ2-3; a weak D match, TRBD1 (6 bases). The receptor comes from a man aged 30 to 39 in good health and CMV-seronegative. The sample was PBMCs. The CDR3 protein is CASSLENWGHTQYF. In DNA, the CDR3 is TGCGCCAGCAGCTTGGAGAACTGGGGGCATACGCAGTATTTT. The whole variable domain, filled in from reference TRBV5-1 and TRBJ2-3, reads KAGVTQTPRYLIKTRGQQVTLSCSPISGHRSVSWYQQTPGQGLQFLFEYFSETQRNKGNFPGRFSGRQFSNSRSEMNVSTLELGDSALYLCASSLENWGHTQYFGPGTRLTVL.